This is a list of T cell receptor beta chains from one sample in a study of cytotoxic CD8 clonotypes in ibrutinib-treated CLL. TCRdb's copy holds only in-frame clones and misses some; the assay was immunoSEQ multiplex PCR. Among fewer than 50,000 clones listed, about 72% were seen once. The sample was PBMCs, taken after 12 months of ibrutinib treatment. All receptors come from a human donor with chronic lymphocytic leukemia. The CDR3 runs from the conserved cysteine through the conserved F or W. Each record gives: D gene, clone size, V gene, J gene, CDR3 protein, CDR3 DNA. The D gene is left open where the match is weak. Part of the rows lack a size; the others show once, few, many or a class for expanded clones.

D gene: TRBD1
clone size: -
V gene: TRBV4-1
J gene: TRBJ1-2
CDR3 protein: CASSSSGTGKEGYTF
CDR3 DNA: TGCGCCAGCAGCTCATCCGGGACAGGGAAGGAAGGCTACACCTTC

D gene: TRBD1
clone size: -
V gene: TRBV19
J gene: TRBJ1-1
CDR3 protein: CASSILWDRSIEAFF
CDR3 DNA: TGTGCCAGTAGTATCCTCTGGGACAGGTCAATTGAAGCTTTCTTT

D gene: -
clone size: -
V gene: TRBV27
J gene: TRBJ2-3
CDR3 protein: CASSPPMGANTQYF
CDR3 DNA: TGTGCCAGCAGTCCCCCTATGGGCGCGAATACGCAGTATTTT

D gene: -
clone size: few
V gene: TRBV5-1
J gene: TRBJ1-1
CDR3 protein: CASSLLLTASGTEAFF
CDR3 DNA: TGCGCCAGCAGCCTACTCCTGACAGCTTCAGGAACTGAAGCTTTCTTT

D gene: -
clone size: once
V gene: TRBV21-1
J gene: TRBJ1-5
CDR3 protein: CASTPRRGPSNQPQHF
CDR3 DNA: TGTGCCAGCACCCCACGCAGGGGGCCGAGCAATCAGCCCCAGCATTTT

D gene: -
clone size: -
V gene: TRBV6-4
J gene: TRBJ2-3
CDR3 protein: CASSAAATTDTQYF
CDR3 DNA: TGTGCCAGCAGCGCCGCAGCAACTACAGATACGCAGTATTTT

D gene: TRBD2
clone size: -
V gene: TRBV5-1
J gene: TRBJ2-1
CDR3 protein: CASSLRSSGSPDEQFF
CDR3 DNA: TGCGCCAGCAGCTTGCGTTCTAGCGGGAGTCCGGATGAGCAGTTCTTC

D gene: -
clone size: -
V gene: TRBV19
J gene: TRBJ2-1
CDR3 protein: CASTKDSSYNEQFF
CDR3 DNA: TGTGCCAGTACTAAGGACAGCTCCTACAATGAGCAGTTCTTC

D gene: -
clone size: once
V gene: TRBV5-1
J gene: TRBJ1-2
CDR3 protein: CASSLGGDGRGYTF
CDR3 DNA: TGCGCCAGCAGCTTGGGGGGGGACGGACGGGGCTACACCTTC

D gene: -
clone size: few
V gene: TRBV4-1
J gene: TRBJ1-2
CDR3 protein: CASSQDLTRTLYGYTF
CDR3 DNA: TGCGCCAGCAGCCAAGATCTAACCAGGACATTGTATGGCTACACCTTC

D gene: -
clone size: -
V gene: TRBV19
J gene: TRBJ1-4
CDR3 protein: CASKGRVDEKLFF
CDR3 DNA: TGTGCCAGTAAAGGGAGGGTTGACGAAAAACTGTTTTTT

D gene: -
clone size: few
V gene: TRBV6-5
J gene: TRBJ1-5
CDR3 protein: CARMGGTGNQPQHF
CDR3 DNA: TGTGCCAGGATGGGGGGAACGGGCAATCAGCCCCAGCATTTT

D gene: -
clone size: -
V gene: TRBV5-8
J gene: TRBJ2-3
CDR3 protein: CASSSSQGFTDTQYF
CDR3 DNA: TGTGCCAGCAGCTCTTCACAGGGCTTCACAGATACGCAGTATTTT

D gene: TRBD1
clone size: -
V gene: TRBV6-1
J gene: TRBJ2-1
CDR3 protein: CASSDHWTGPGYNEQFF
CDR3 DNA: TGTGCCAGCAGTGATCACTGGACAGGTCCTGGCTACAATGAGCAGTTCTTC

D gene: TRBD2
clone size: once
V gene: TRBV5-1
J gene: TRBJ2-5
CDR3 protein: CASSLSILGRGETQYF
CDR3 DNA: TGCGCCAGCAGCTTGTCAATCCTAGGGAGGGGAGAGACCCAGTACTTC

D gene: -
clone size: few
V gene: TRBV6-5
J gene: TRBJ1-4
CDR3 protein: CASSYSIVGSNEKLFF
CDR3 DNA: TGTGCCAGCAGTTACTCGATCGTTGGGAGTAATGAAAAACTGTTTTTT

D gene: -
clone size: few
V gene: TRBV5-4
J gene: TRBJ2-4
CDR3 protein: CASSLEVGDQYF
CDR3 DNA: TGTGCCAGCAGCTTGGAGGTGGGGGACCAGTACTTC

D gene: -
clone size: -
V gene: TRBV5-8
J gene: TRBJ2-5
CDR3 protein: CASSLRQDQETQYF
CDR3 DNA: TGTGCCAGCAGCTTGCGTCAGGACCAAGAGACCCAGTACTTC

D gene: -
clone size: -
V gene: TRBV6-5
J gene: TRBJ2-2
CDR3 protein: CASTGLGANTGELFF
CDR3 DNA: TGTGCCAGCACCGGTTTGGGGGCGAACACCGGGGAGCTGTTTTTT

D gene: TRBD2
clone size: -
V gene: TRBV27
J gene: TRBJ2-7
CDR3 protein: CASKIAGDSEQYF
CDR3 DNA: TGTGCCAGTAAGATAGCGGGAGATTCCGAGCAGTACTTC

D gene: -
clone size: -
V gene: TRBV9
J gene: TRBJ2-2
CDR3 protein: CASRSPGGVGTGELFF
CDR3 DNA: TGTGCCAGCAGGTCCCCCGGGGGAGTAGGGACCGGGGAGCTGTTTTTT

D gene: -
clone size: -
V gene: TRBV2
J gene: TRBJ2-2
CDR3 protein: CASTMAGLKNTGELFF
CDR3 DNA: TGTGCCAGCACGATGGCGGGCCTTAAGAACACCGGGGAGCTGTTTTTT

D gene: TRBD1
clone size: -
V gene: TRBV4-1
J gene: TRBJ1-2
CDR3 protein: CASSHGRDRGDYGYTF
CDR3 DNA: TGCGCCAGCAGCCACGGCCGGGACAGGGGTGACTATGGCTACACCTTC

D gene: -
clone size: -
V gene: TRBV6-1
J gene: TRBJ1-5
CDR3 protein: CAAQPGSNQPQHF
CDR3 DNA: TGTGCCGCCCAGCCCGGTAGCAATCAGCCCCAGCATTTT

D gene: -
clone size: -
V gene: TRBV7-9
J gene: TRBJ2-3
CDR3 protein: CASSLTPPGSGFTDTQYF
CDR3 DNA: TGTGCCAGCAGCTTAACCCCGCCGGGGAGCGGTTTCACAGATACGCAGTATTTT

D gene: -
clone size: -
V gene: TRBV19
J gene: TRBJ2-1
CDR3 protein: CASSMWGFQGNEQFF
CDR3 DNA: TGTGCCAGTAGTATGTGGGGTTTCCAGGGGAATGAGCAGTTCTTC

D gene: TRBD1
clone size: -
V gene: TRBV10-3
J gene: TRBJ1-1
CDR3 protein: CATTWTGDSTEAFF
CDR3 DNA: TGTGCCACGACATGGACAGGGGATTCCACTGAAGCTTTCTTT

D gene: -
clone size: -
V gene: TRBV28
J gene: TRBJ1-2
CDR3 protein: CASITQGNNYGYTF
CDR3 DNA: TGTGCCAGTATCACTCAGGGAAACAACTATGGCTACACCTTC

D gene: TRBD2
clone size: -
V gene: TRBV6-4
J gene: TRBJ2-1
CDR3 protein: CASSWTSGSDNEQFF
CDR3 DNA: TGTGCCAGCAGTTGGACTAGCGGTTCCGACAATGAGCAGTTCTTC

D gene: -
clone size: -
V gene: TRBV28
J gene: TRBJ1-4
CDR3 protein: CASSLGLRGPNEKLFF
CDR3 DNA: TGTGCCAGCAGTCTGGGGCTCCGGGGCCCTAATGAAAAACTGTTTTTT

D gene: TRBD1
clone size: -
V gene: TRBV6-6
J gene: TRBJ1-4
CDR3 protein: CASRSGGSANEKLFF
CDR3 DNA: TGTGCCAGCAGATCAGGGGGCTCGGCTAATGAAAAACTGTTTTTT

D gene: -
clone size: -
V gene: TRBV14
J gene: TRBJ1-2
CDR3 protein: CASSQVDSALYGYTF
CDR3 DNA: TGTGCCAGCAGCCAAGTCGACAGCGCGCTCTATGGCTACACCTTC

D gene: TRBD2
clone size: -
V gene: TRBV28
J gene: TRBJ2-3
CDR3 protein: CASRYKTSGRTDTQYF
CDR3 DNA: TGTGCCAGCAGGTATAAGACTAGCGGGAGGACAGATACGCAGTATTTT

D gene: TRBD1
clone size: -
V gene: TRBV4-1
J gene: TRBJ1-4
CDR3 protein: CASSQGGQAGREKLFF
CDR3 DNA: TGCGCCAGCAGCCAAGGAGGACAGGCCGGTAGAGAAAAACTGTTTTTT

D gene: TRBD1
clone size: -
V gene: TRBV18
J gene: TRBJ1-5
CDR3 protein: CASSGRTGADQPQHF
CDR3 DNA: TGTGCCAGCTCGGGTCGAACAGGGGCGGATCAGCCCCAGCATTTT

D gene: TRBD2
clone size: few
V gene: TRBV28
J gene: TRBJ2-7
CDR3 protein: CASSSSPLLAGDGEQYF
CDR3 DNA: TGTGCCAGCAGTTCCTCTCCCTTACTAGCGGGAGATGGCGAGCAGTACTTC

D gene: -
clone size: -
V gene: TRBV9
J gene: TRBJ2-1
CDR3 protein: CASSVGEGGGSYNEQFF
CDR3 DNA: TGTGCCAGCAGCGTAGGCGAGGGAGGGGGCTCCTACAATGAGCAGTTCTTC

D gene: TRBD2
clone size: -
V gene: TRBV7-8
J gene: TRBJ2-2
CDR3 protein: CASSLYTSGSWNTGELFF
CDR3 DNA: TGTGCCAGCAGCTTATACACGAGCGGGAGTTGGAACACCGGGGAGCTGTTTTTT

D gene: TRBD1
clone size: -
V gene: TRBV19
J gene: TRBJ2-3
CDR3 protein: CASSAGTGVGTDTQYF
CDR3 DNA: TGTGCCAGTAGCGCCGGGACAGGGGTTGGCACAGATACGCAGTATTTT

D gene: -
clone size: -
V gene: TRBV9
J gene: TRBJ2-2
CDR3 protein: CASSVDLGTGELFF
CDR3 DNA: TGTGCCAGCAGCGTAGATCTCGGAACCGGGGAGCTGTTTTTT

D gene: -
clone size: once
V gene: TRBV7-9
J gene: TRBJ1-5
CDR3 protein: CASSASIGPQHF
CDR3 DNA: TGTGCCAGCAGCGCCTCTATCGGGCCCCAGCATTTT

D gene: -
clone size: -
V gene: TRBV6-6
J gene: TRBJ1-4
CDR3 protein: CASSYTADEKLFF
CDR3 DNA: TGTGCCAGCAGTTATACAGCAGACGAAAAACTGTTTTTT

D gene: -
clone size: -
V gene: TRBV28
J gene: TRBJ2-1
CDR3 protein: CASSLVLNEQFF
CDR3 DNA: TGTGCCAGCAGTTTAGTATTGAATGAGCAGTTCTTC

D gene: TRBD1
clone size: -
V gene: TRBV7-9
J gene: TRBJ1-3
CDR3 protein: CASSVGQGATGNTIYF
CDR3 DNA: TGTGCCAGCAGCGTCGGACAGGGGGCGACTGGAAACACCATATATTTT

D gene: TRBD1
clone size: few
V gene: TRBV19
J gene: TRBJ1-5
CDR3 protein: CASSETGGGNQPQHF
CDR3 DNA: TGTGCCAGTAGTGAAACAGGGGGCGGCAATCAGCCCCAGCATTTT

D gene: -
clone size: -
V gene: TRBV30
J gene: TRBJ2-3
CDR3 protein: CAWTAPGYSTDTQYF
CDR3 DNA: TGTGCCTGGACGGCCCCGGGGTATAGCACAGATACGCAGTATTTT

D gene: -
clone size: once
V gene: TRBV29-1
J gene: TRBJ1-1
CDR3 protein: CSVWGLNTEAFF
CDR3 DNA: TGCAGCGTGTGGGGCCTAAACACTGAAGCTTTCTTT

D gene: -
clone size: -
V gene: TRBV11-2
J gene: TRBJ1-1
CDR3 protein: CASSLGWGSTEAFF
CDR3 DNA: TGTGCCAGCAGCTTGGGGTGGGGCAGCACTGAAGCTTTCTTT

D gene: -
clone size: few
V gene: TRBV10-3
J gene: TRBJ1-1
CDR3 protein: CAISGASSTEAFF
CDR3 DNA: TGTGCCATCAGTGGTGCTAGCTCCACTGAAGCTTTCTTT

D gene: -
clone size: -
V gene: TRBV7-6
J gene: TRBJ2-3
CDR3 protein: CASSLARGDTQYF
CDR3 DNA: TGTGCCAGCAGCTTAGCGAGGGGAGATACGCAGTATTTT

D gene: -
clone size: -
V gene: TRBV30
J gene: TRBJ2-1
CDR3 protein: CAWGGTDYAYNEQFF
CDR3 DNA: TGTGCCTGGGGAGGTACGGACTATGCTTACAATGAGCAGTTCTTC

D gene: -
clone size: once
V gene: TRBV6-5
J gene: TRBJ1-1
CDR3 protein: CASSYLERTFF
CDR3 DNA: TGTGCCAGCAGTTACCTGGAAAGAACTTTCTTT

D gene: TRBD2
clone size: -
V gene: TRBV18
J gene: TRBJ2-1
CDR3 protein: CASSLPTSGRAWNEQFF
CDR3 DNA: TGTGCCAGCTCACTACCGACTAGCGGGAGGGCCTGGAATGAGCAGTTCTTC